The T cell receptor beta chain under discussion was sequenced for a study of OX40 agonist ivuxolimab in advanced cancers. The wider study: Recorded diagnoses for dose-escalation patients were hepatocellular carcinoma, melanoma, renal cell or head and neck cancer. Regarding the study as a whole: It was not determined which antigens were specifically recognized by the peripheral T cells that had undergone clonal expansion.

The CDR3 length is 15 residues. Germline CDR1 MNHEY, CDR2 SVGAGI. V dropped 7 bases and J dropped 0 bases, with 10 bases sitting between them. Method: immunoSEQ multiplex PCR; TCRdb's copy keeps in-frame clones and lacks some. Seen here are 80,000 or so clones, roughly 92% observed once, and the top ten hold around 0.7%. Regarding this clone: Its antigen remains unknown.

This chain links TRBV6-5 with TRBJ1-6; D is unresolved. The specimen comprised CD4+ or CD8+ T cells sorted from blood, sampled in a trial of the OX40 agonist ivuxolimab. The clonotype was recovered from an adult with an advanced solid tumor such as melanoma, head and neck, liver or kidney cancer. CDR3 in DNA: TGTGCCAGCACTTCCACGAGCTCCTATAATTCACCCCTCCACTTT. Amino acids: CASTSTSSYNSPLHF.